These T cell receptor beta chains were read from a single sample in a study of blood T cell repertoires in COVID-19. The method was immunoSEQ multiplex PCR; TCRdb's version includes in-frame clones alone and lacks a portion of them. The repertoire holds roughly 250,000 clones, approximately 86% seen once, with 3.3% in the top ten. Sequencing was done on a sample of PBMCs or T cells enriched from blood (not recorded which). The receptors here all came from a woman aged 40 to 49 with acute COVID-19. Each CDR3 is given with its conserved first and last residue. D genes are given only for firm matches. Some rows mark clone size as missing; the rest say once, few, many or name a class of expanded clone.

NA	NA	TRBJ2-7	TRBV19	CASSKLTSPYEQYF	TGTGCCAGTAGCAAACTTACTAGCCCCTACGAGCAGTACTTC
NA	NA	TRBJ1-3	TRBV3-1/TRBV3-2	CASSSVNSGNTIYF	TGTGCCAGCAGTAGCGTTAACTCTGGAAACACCATATATTTT
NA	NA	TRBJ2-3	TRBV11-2	CASSLVGGDAGDTQYF	TGTGCCAGCAGCTTAGTGGGCGGGGACGCCGGTGATACGCAGTATTTT
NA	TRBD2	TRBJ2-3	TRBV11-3	CASSLGTSGRTDTQYF	TGTGCCAGCAGCTTGGGGACTAGCGGGAGAACAGATACGCAGTATTTT
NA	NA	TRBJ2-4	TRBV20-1	CSASPATRTGTLAKNIQYF	TGCAGTGCTAGTCCCGCAACCCGTACAGGAACCCTAGCCAAAAACATTCAGTACTTC
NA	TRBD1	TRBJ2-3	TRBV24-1	CATSDRGTGNTDTQYF	TGTGCCACCAGTGACCGAGGGACAGGGAACACAGATACGCAGTATTTT
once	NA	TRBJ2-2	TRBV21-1	CASSRGLAGVDTGELFF	TGTGCCAGCAGCCGGGGACTAGCGGGAGTCGACACCGGGGAGCTGTTTTTT
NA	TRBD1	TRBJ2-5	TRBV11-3	CASSLGGTEQETQYF	TGTGCCAGCAGCTTAGGGGGGACAGAACAAGAGACCCAGTACTTC
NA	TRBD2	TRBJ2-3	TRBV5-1	CASSLAISGSTDTQYF	TGCGCCAGCAGCTTGGCCATTAGCGGGAGCACAGATACGCAGTATTTT
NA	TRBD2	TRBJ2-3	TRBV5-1	CASSSDALAGVSDTQYF	TGCGCCAGCAGCTCAGATGCACTAGCGGGAGTATCAGATACGCAGTATTTT
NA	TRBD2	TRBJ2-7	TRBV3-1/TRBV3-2	CASSSTSGQPYEQYF	TGTGCCAGCAGTTCTACTAGCGGACAACCCTACGAGCAGTACTTC
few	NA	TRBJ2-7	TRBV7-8	CASSPPKTDEQYF	TGTGCCAGCAGCCCACCTAAAACCGACGAGCAGTACTTC
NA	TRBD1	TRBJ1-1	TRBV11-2	CASSFGQGGTEAFF	TGTGCCAGCAGCTTTGGACAGGGAGGTACTGAAGCTTTCTTT
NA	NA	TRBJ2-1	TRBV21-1	CASSSEGAGRNEQFF	TGTGCCAGCAGTAGCGAGGGGGCGGGTAGGAATGAGCAGTTCTTC
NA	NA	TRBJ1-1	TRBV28	CASSFLGSRGEAFF	TGTGCCAGCAGTTTTTTGGGGTCAAGGGGTGAAGCTTTCTTT
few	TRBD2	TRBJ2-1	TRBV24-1	CATSEVAGTSGHELYQFF	TGTGCCACCAGTGAGGTGGCTGGGACTAGCGGGCACGAGCTGTACCAGTTCTTC
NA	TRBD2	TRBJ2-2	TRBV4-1	CASSPNGLAGVHTGELFF	TGCGCCAGCAGCCCCAACGGACTAGCGGGAGTGCACACCGGGGAGCTGTTTTTT
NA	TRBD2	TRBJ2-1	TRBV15	CATQGAGEYNEQFF	TGTGCCACCCAGGGAGCGGGAGAGTACAATGAGCAGTTCTTC
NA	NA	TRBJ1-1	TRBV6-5	CASTVGRHTEAFF	TGTGCCAGCACCGTCGGCAGGCATACTGAAGCTTTCTTT
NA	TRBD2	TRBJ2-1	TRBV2	CASSGGPQLARSYNEQFF	TGTGCCAGCAGTGGAGGGCCACAACTAGCGCGTTCCTACAATGAGCAGTTCTTC
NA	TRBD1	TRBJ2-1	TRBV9	CASSDRDRGYNEQFF	TGTGCCAGCAGCGACCGGGACAGGGGGTACAATGAGCAGTTCTTC
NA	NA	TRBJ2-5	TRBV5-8	CASSTRETQYF	TGTGCCAGCAGCACTAGGGAGACCCAGTACTTC
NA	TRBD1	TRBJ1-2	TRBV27	CASSFRTGGGYTF	TGTGCCAGCAGTTTTCGGACAGGGGGCGGCTACACCTTC
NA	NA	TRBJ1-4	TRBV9	CASSEGHLGEKLFF	TGTGCCAGCAGCGAGGGACATTTGGGTGAAAAACTGTTTTTT
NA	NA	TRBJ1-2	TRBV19	CASSITGGERMLYGYTF	TGTGCCAGTAGTATAACGGGGGGGGAAAGGATGTTATATGGCTACACCTTC
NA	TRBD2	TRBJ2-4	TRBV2	CASSFGAGGRSIQYF	TGTGCCAGCAGTTTCGGAGCGGGAGGGCGTAGCATTCAGTACTTC
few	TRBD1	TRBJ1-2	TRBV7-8	CASSLAGTENYGYTF	TGTGCCAGCAGCTTAGCGGGGACAGAGAACTATGGCTACACCTTC
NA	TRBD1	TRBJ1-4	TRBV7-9	CASSPGDSRNEKLFF	TGTGCCAGCAGCCCGGGGGACAGTCGTAATGAAAAACTGTTTTTT
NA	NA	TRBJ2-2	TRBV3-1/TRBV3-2	CASSQRGTGELFF	TGTGCCAGCAGCCAAAGGGGCACCGGGGAGCTGTTTTTT
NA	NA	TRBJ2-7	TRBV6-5	CASSGQGVEQYF	TGTGCCAGCAGCGGTCAGGGTGTAGAGCAGTACTTC
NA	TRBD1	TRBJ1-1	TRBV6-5	CASSYRGQGASTEAFF	TGTGCCAGCAGTTATAGGGGACAGGGGGCGTCCACTGAAGCTTTCTTT
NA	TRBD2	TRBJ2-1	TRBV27	CASSRGTTAYNEQFF	TGTGCCAGCAGCCGCGGGACTACCGCCTACAATGAGCAGTTCTTC
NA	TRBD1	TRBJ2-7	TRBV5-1	CASSLWDRTYEQYF	TGCGCCAGCAGCTTGTGGGACAGAACCTACGAGCAGTACTTC
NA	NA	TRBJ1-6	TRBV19	CASSTNTSPLHF	TGTGCCAGTAGTACGAACACGTCACCCCTCCACTTT
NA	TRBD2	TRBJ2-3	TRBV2	CASTSGRASDTQYF	TGTGCCAGCACTAGCGGGAGGGCGTCGGATACGCAGTATTTT
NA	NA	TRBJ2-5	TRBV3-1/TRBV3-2	CASRQQYQETQYF	TGTGCCAGCAGGCAACAGTACCAAGAGACCCAGTACTTC
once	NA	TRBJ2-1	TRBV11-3	CASSLATPGSGRDKQFF	TGTGCCAGCAGCTTAGCTACTCCGGGATCTGGTAGGGATAAGCAGTTCTTC
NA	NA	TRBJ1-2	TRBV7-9	CASSLVFPDYGYTF	TGTGCCAGCAGCTTAGTCTTCCCAGACTATGGCTACACCTTC
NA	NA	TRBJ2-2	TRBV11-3	CASSSGAGELFF	TGTGCCAGCAGCTCGGGGGCCGGGGAGCTGTTTTTT
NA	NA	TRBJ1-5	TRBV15	CATSTPGVSQPQHF	TGTGCCACCAGCACCCCAGGGGTAAGCCAGCCCCAGCATTTT
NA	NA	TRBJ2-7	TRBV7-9	CASSLAGRDREVSSYEQYF	TGTGCCAGCAGCTTAGCCGGGAGGGACAGGGAAGTGAGCTCCTACGAGCAGTACTTC
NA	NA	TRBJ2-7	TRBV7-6	CASSLASGGAYEQYF	TGTGCCAGCAGCTTAGCGTCGGGGGGCGCTTACGAGCAGTACTTC
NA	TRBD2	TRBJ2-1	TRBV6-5	CASSPSGRLGFF	TGTGCCAGCAGTCCCAGCGGGAGGTTGGGGTTCTTC
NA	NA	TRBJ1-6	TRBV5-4	CASSLTVDNSPLHF	TGTGCCAGCAGCTTGACGGTAGATAATTCACCCCTCCACTTT
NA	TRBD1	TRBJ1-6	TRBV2	CASSGGTGDNSPLHF	TGTGCCAGCAGTGGTGGGACAGGGGATAATTCACCCCTCCACTTT
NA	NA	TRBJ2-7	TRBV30	CAWSDSTYEQYF	TGTGCCTGGAGTGACAGCACCTACGAGCAGTACTTC
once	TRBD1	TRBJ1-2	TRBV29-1	CSVPVGGQGYYGYTF	TGCAGCGTGCCCGTAGGGGGACAGGGGTACTATGGCTACACCTTC
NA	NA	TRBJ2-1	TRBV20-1	CSAIADPEQFF	TGCAGTGCTATAGCGGACCCTGAGCAGTTCTTC
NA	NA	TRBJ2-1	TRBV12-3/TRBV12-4	CASTLSNEQFF	TGTGCCAGCACTCTATCTAATGAGCAGTTCTTC
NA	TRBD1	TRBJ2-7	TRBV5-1	CASSQGQGKSYEQYF	TGCGCCAGCAGCCAGGGACAGGGGAAGTCCTACGAGCAGTACTTC